Sequencing of this T cell receptor (beta chain) was carried out in a study of vaccination effects on CD4 cells after COVID-19. Within the ViraFEST assay, antigen-specific CD4+ T cells underwent expansion with viral peptide pools prior to sequencing. CD4+ T cells were isolated after less than 13 days of culture. Points on this clone: Its antigen is not known.

CDR1 and CDR2 from the germline V gene are SGHDT and YYEEEE. V was clipped by 6 bases and J by 3 bases, with 16 bases between them. The CDR3 totals 15 residues. Using immunoSEQ multiplex PCR, the repertoire was profiled, and TCRdb retains in-frame clones only, with some absent. The profile covers 70,000 to 95,000 clones, with 70% to 75% appearing a single time and roughly 1.9% taken by the ten largest. The sequencing used CD4+ T cells from PBMCs cultured with HCoV-229E spike peptides, collected before COVID-19 vaccination. The clonotype comes from a human donor who received a COVID-19 vaccine. This chain connects TRBV5-6 to TRBJ2-1; D perhaps matches TRBD2 (6 bases). The CDR3: CASTGGLGRYNEQFF. CDR3 DNA sequence: TGTGCCAGCACCGGGGGTCTCGGGCGCTACAATGAGCAGTTCTTC. Variable domain in full (rest from reference TRBV5-6 and TRBJ2-1): DAGVTQSPTHLIKTRGQQVTLRCSPKSGHDTVSWYQQALGQGPQFIFQYYEEEERQRGNFPDRFSGHQFPNYSSELNVNALLLGDSALYLCASTGGLGRYNEQFFGPGTRLTVL.